This TCR beta chain was identified during a study of regulatory T cells in long-lasting Graves disease. Researchers made TCR beta libraries by using iRepertoire HTBI primers and running Arm-PCR on CDR3 regions. TCRdb independently ran MiXCR on the multiplex PCR reads; one entry per CDR3 protein. The data contain fewer than 550,000 distinct CDR3 sequences, about a sixth of them singletons. This clonotype occurred many times. The sample's time point: newly diagnosed GD, antithyroid drugs for less than 3 months. From PBMCs, RNA was extracted and then used to make the TCR library. This sample was also put to use in a study of T cells in Graves' hyperthyroidism and ophthalmopathy.

This material consisted of peripheral blood mononuclear cells (PBMCs), taken at new diagnosis, from a patient treated with antithyroid drugs. The clonotype originates from a woman aged 18-29 years with Graves disease.

CDR3 nucleotide sequence: TGTGCCAGCAGTTACTCGATCCGTACCGGGACTAGCGGGGGCACAGATACGCAGTATTTT. Translation: CASSYSIRTGTSGGTDTQYF. The chain joins TRBV6-5 to TRBJ2-3; 13 nucleotides match TRBD2. In germline, CDR1 is MNHEY, CDR2 SVGAGI. Germline trimming cut 0 bases from V and 1 base from J; bases unmatched to any gene: 10. This CDR3 comprises 20 residues.